The T cell receptor beta chain described here comes from a study of blood T cells in healthy people across ages. The count of this clonotype is one. CDR3 length: 15 amino acids. Germline loops: CDR1 LGHNA, CDR2 YSLEER. The V and J ends lost 3 bases and 5 bases, in that order; junction bases with no gene match: 6. Combining a sample-barcoded 5' primer with a J-beta primer mix, a second PCR ran for about 6 to 11 cycles. TCRdb reprocessed the 5' RACE reads via MiXCR and lists one record per CDR3 protein. Among hundreds of thousands of distinct CDR3 sequences listed, approximately 50% were seen once. Isolation of PBMCs gave at least 6.5 million cells per sample.

The chain recombines TRBV4-3 with TRBJ2-3, with 9 bases that match TRBD2. The sequenced sample was blood. This clonotype originated in a woman in her fifties or sixties in good health. CDR3 DNA: TGCGCCAGCAGCCATGAGCTAGCGGGACAAGATACGCAGTATTTT. Protein product: CASSHELAGQDTQYF.